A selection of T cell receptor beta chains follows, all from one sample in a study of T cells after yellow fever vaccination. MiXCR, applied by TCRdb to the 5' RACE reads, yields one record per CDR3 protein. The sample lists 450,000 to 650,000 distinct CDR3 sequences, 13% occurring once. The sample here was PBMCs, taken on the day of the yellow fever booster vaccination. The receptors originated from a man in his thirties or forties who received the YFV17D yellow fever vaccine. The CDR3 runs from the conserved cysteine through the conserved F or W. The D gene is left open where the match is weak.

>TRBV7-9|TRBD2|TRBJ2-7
CASSLIAGGYGEQYF
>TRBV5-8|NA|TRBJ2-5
CASSWDGQGTEETQYF
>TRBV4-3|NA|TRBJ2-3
CASSQWRQSTDTQYF
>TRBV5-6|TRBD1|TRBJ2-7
CASSRQGYDEQYF
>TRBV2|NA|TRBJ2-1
CASSEMENSYNEQFF
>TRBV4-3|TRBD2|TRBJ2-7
CASSPELAGGSYEQYF
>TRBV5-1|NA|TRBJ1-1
CASSLANPGETEAFF
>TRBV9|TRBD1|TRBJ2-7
CASSPPGQGTSYEQYF
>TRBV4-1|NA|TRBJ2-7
CASSPSQGQIYEQYF
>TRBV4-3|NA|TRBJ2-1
CASSQDGGSFNEQFF
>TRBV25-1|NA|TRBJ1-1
CASSVGEVTEAFF
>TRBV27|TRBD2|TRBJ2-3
CASSLGTSFFPDTQYF
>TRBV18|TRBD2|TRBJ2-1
CATLTGTSVVNEQFF
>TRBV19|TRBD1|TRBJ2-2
CASRKETGYLTGELFF
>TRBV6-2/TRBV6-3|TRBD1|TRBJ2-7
CANNLNRDRRSSYEQYF
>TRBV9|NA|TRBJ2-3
CASSVEGLGDTQYF
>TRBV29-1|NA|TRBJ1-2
CSVDGADSSGYTF
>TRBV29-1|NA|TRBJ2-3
CSVASGLDTQFF
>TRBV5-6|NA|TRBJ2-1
CASRLPSGGGRHNEQFF
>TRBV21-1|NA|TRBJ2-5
CARSKGARGAETQYF
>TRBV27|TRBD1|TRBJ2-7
CASSRGQGGSYEQYF
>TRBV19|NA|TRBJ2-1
CASSGLLAKPYNEQFF
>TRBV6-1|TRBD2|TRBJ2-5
CASGLAGGSETQYF
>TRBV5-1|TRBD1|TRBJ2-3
CASRGTGGSDTQYF
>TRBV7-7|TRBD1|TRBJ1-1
CARWGQGKSDTEAFF
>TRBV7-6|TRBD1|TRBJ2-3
CASSPTDRGPDTQYF
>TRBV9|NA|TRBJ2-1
CASSVGSVGDSFF
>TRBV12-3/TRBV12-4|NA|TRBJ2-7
CASKVGSSYEQYF